This T cell receptor beta chain stems from a study of CD8 T cells in ankylosing spondylitis. Findings and limits, study-wide: Significantly higher representation of disease-linked clones was reported for matched ankylosing spondylitis synovial fluid. A motif in TCR beta, a set of several highly homologous variants, appeared characteristic of ankylosing spondylitis blood. Earlier authors reported some of these motif variants in reactive arthritis synovial fluid and blood.

TCRdb reprocessed the 5' RACE reads via MiXCR and lists one record per CDR3 protein. Altogether under 250,000 distinct CDR3 sequences are present, about 30% being singletons, with the ten largest covering 3.5% to 4.5%. At least ten counts were recorded for this clonotype. Antigen unknown. Trimming took 4 bases from V and 5 from J, leaving 8 bases between them. The CDR3 runs 12 residues. The specimen was blood, either unsorted or a sorted T cell fraction (not recorded which). V is TRBV12-3 or TRBV12-4 and J is TRBJ2-5, with TRBD1 as a possible D gene (5 bases). This clonotype was obtained from a male donor with ankylosing spondylitis or in good health (not recorded which). The CDR3 protein is CASSSYRETQYF. CDR3 sequence (DNA): TGTGCCAGCAGTTCATACAGGGAGACCCAGTACTTC.